Listed below are T cell receptor beta chains from one sample, sequenced in a study of Graves' ophthalmopathy and Graves' hyperthyroidism. TCRdb re-called the multiplex PCR reads through MiXCR, storing one row per CDR3 protein. The table has some 160,000 distinct CDR3 sequences, around two fifths seen once. The material sequenced was peripheral blood. The receptors here all came from a man younger than 45 with Graves' ophthalmopathy. The CDR3 runs from the conserved cysteine through the conserved F or W. D genes are given only for firm matches. For some rows the clone size is stated as once, few or many, or as a class when expanded; others skip it.

J gene: TRBJ2-2; D gene: NA; clone size: NA; V gene: TRBV6-2/TRBV6-3; CDR3 protein: CASSYFQQDTGELFF; CDR3 DNA: TGTGCCAGCAGTTACTTTCAGCAGGACACCGGGGAGCTGTTTTTT
J gene: TRBJ1-5; D gene: NA; clone size: many; V gene: TRBV30; CDR3 protein: CAWSGSNQPQHF; CDR3 DNA: TGTGCCTGGAGTGGCAGCAATCAGCCCCAGCATTTT
J gene: TRBJ1-2; D gene: TRBD1; clone size: NA; V gene: TRBV28; CDR3 protein: CASSSRGLYGYTF; CDR3 DNA: TGTGCCAGCAGTTCGAGGGGGCTCTATGGCTACACCTTC
J gene: TRBJ1-5; D gene: NA; clone size: many; V gene: TRBV9; CDR3 protein: CASSVGQGSNQPQHF; CDR3 DNA: TGTGCCAGCAGCGTAGGGCAGGGTAGCAATCAGCCCCAGCATTTT
J gene: TRBJ1-1; D gene: NA; clone size: NA; V gene: TRBV11-2; CDR3 protein: CASSPQGGEMNTEAFF; CDR3 DNA: TGTGCCAGCAGCCCCCAGGGCGGGGAGATGAACACTGAAGCTTTCTTT
J gene: TRBJ2-7; D gene: NA; clone size: many; V gene: TRBV27; CDR3 protein: CASSSWGAYEQYF; CDR3 DNA: TGTGCCAGCAGTTCCTGGGGGGCCTACGAGCAGTACTTC
J gene: TRBJ2-2; D gene: TRBD2; clone size: medium-sized; V gene: TRBV4-3; CDR3 protein: CASSQPHSSSGSEWNTGELFF; CDR3 DNA: TGCGCCAGCAGCCAGCCCCATTCGAGTAGCGGGAGTGAGTGGAACACCGGGGAGCTGTTTTTT
J gene: TRBJ1-6; D gene: NA; clone size: NA; V gene: TRBV5-1; CDR3 protein: CASSLQPNSPLHF; CDR3 DNA: TGCGCCAGCAGCTTGCAGCCCAATTCACCCCTCCACTTT
J gene: TRBJ1-5; D gene: NA; clone size: once; V gene: TRBV12-3/TRBV12-4; CDR3 protein: CASSWGPGPQHF; CDR3 DNA: TGTGCCAGCAGTTGGGGACCGGGGCCCCAGCATTTT
J gene: TRBJ2-4; D gene: NA; clone size: NA; V gene: TRBV6-2/TRBV6-3; CDR3 protein: CASSSFVGERAKNIQYF; CDR3 DNA: TGTGCCAGCAGTTCCTTCGTAGGGGAGAGGGCCAAAAACATTCAGTACTTC
J gene: TRBJ2-7; D gene: NA; clone size: many; V gene: TRBV6-2/TRBV6-3; CDR3 protein: CASSVGSYEQYF; CDR3 DNA: TGTGCCAGCTCGGTGGGCTCCTACGAGCAGTACTTC
J gene: TRBJ1-5; D gene: NA; clone size: NA; V gene: TRBV9; CDR3 protein: CASSLSVGARNQPQHF; CDR3 DNA: TGTGCCAGCAGCCTGTCGGTGGGGGCTCGCAATCAGCCCCAGCATTTT
J gene: TRBJ2-7; D gene: TRBD1; clone size: NA; V gene: TRBV11-2; CDR3 protein: CASSFPDRGGEQYF; CDR3 DNA: TGTGCCAGCAGCTTCCCGGACAGGGGTGGCGAGCAGTACTTC
J gene: TRBJ1-1; D gene: TRBD1; clone size: NA; V gene: TRBV25-1; CDR3 protein: CASSAPGQGNTEAFF; CDR3 DNA: TGTGCCAGCAGTGCTCCGGGACAGGGGAACACTGAAGCTTTCTTT
J gene: TRBJ1-1; D gene: NA; clone size: many; V gene: TRBV6-1; CDR3 protein: CASSENPGTPNTEAFF; CDR3 DNA: TGTGCCAGCAGTGAAAACCCGGGAACCCCGAACACTGAAGCTTTCTTT
J gene: TRBJ1-5; D gene: NA; clone size: NA; V gene: TRBV6-2/TRBV6-3; CDR3 protein: CASTLRYPGYQPQHF; CDR3 DNA: TGTGCCAGCACCCTGAGGTACCCGGGATATCAGCCCCAGCATTTT
J gene: TRBJ1-2; D gene: TRBD1; clone size: NA; V gene: TRBV6-1; CDR3 protein: CASSRTGGSYGYTF; CDR3 DNA: TGTGCCAGCAGTAGAACAGGGGGGTCGTATGGCTACACCTTC
J gene: TRBJ2-7; D gene: NA; clone size: NA; V gene: TRBV7-2; CDR3 protein: CASSLTTGTGYEQYF; CDR3 DNA: TGTGCCAGCAGCTTAACCACCGGGACCGGTTACGAGCAGTACTTC
J gene: TRBJ2-7; D gene: NA; clone size: many; V gene: TRBV6-2/TRBV6-3; CDR3 protein: CASSTFHRDEQYF; CDR3 DNA: TGTGCCAGCAGTACTTTTCACCGCGACGAGCAGTACTTC
J gene: TRBJ2-2; D gene: NA; clone size: many; V gene: TRBV28; CDR3 protein: CASSPPRDTGELFF; CDR3 DNA: TGTGCCAGCAGCCCCCCCCGGGACACCGGGGAGCTGTTTTTT
J gene: TRBJ2-7; D gene: NA; clone size: many; V gene: TRBV15; CDR3 protein: CATSRFGSYEQYF; CDR3 DNA: TGTGCCACCAGCAGATTCGGATCCTACGAGCAGTACTTC
J gene: TRBJ2-5; D gene: NA; clone size: few; V gene: TRBV7-8; CDR3 protein: CASLPGGGQETQYF; CDR3 DNA: TGTGCCAGCCTACCCGGCGGAGGGCAAGAGACCCAGTACTTC
J gene: TRBJ2-7; D gene: TRBD2; clone size: NA; V gene: TRBV7-8; CDR3 protein: CASSWTSGMAVTYEQYF; CDR3 DNA: TGTGCCAGCAGCTGGACTAGCGGGATGGCCGTGACCTACGAGCAGTACTTC
J gene: TRBJ2-5; D gene: NA; clone size: NA; V gene: TRBV10-3; CDR3 protein: CAISESIAETQYF; CDR3 DNA: TGTGCCATCAGTGAGTCCATCGCGGAGACCCAGTACTTC
J gene: TRBJ2-4; D gene: NA; clone size: many; V gene: TRBV12-3/TRBV12-4; CDR3 protein: CASSQGRVGLAKNIQYF; CDR3 DNA: TGTGCCAGCAGTCAAGGACGGGTGGGGCTAGCCAAAAACATTCAGTACTTC
J gene: TRBJ1-2; D gene: TRBD1; clone size: NA; V gene: TRBV7-8; CDR3 protein: CASSLVGTGFANGYTF; CDR3 DNA: TGTGCCAGCAGCTTAGTAGGGACAGGGTTTGCCAATGGCTACACCTTC
J gene: TRBJ2-2; D gene: NA; clone size: many; V gene: TRBV6-2/TRBV6-3; CDR3 protein: CASSYYGERELFF; CDR3 DNA: TGTGCCAGCAGTTACTATGGAGAGCGGGAGCTGTTTTTT
J gene: TRBJ1-1; D gene: TRBD1; clone size: many; V gene: TRBV29-1; CDR3 protein: CSAWTGLNTEAFF; CDR3 DNA: TGCAGCGCCTGGACAGGATTGAACACTGAAGCTTTCTTT
J gene: TRBJ2-5; D gene: TRBD2; clone size: many; V gene: TRBV6-2/TRBV6-3; CDR3 protein: CASSGSGRSQETQYF; CDR3 DNA: TGTGCCAGCAGTGGTAGCGGGAGGTCTCAAGAGACCCAGTACTTC
J gene: TRBJ2-5; D gene: TRBD1; clone size: NA; V gene: TRBV6-1; CDR3 protein: CASRGTGKNLETQYF; CDR3 DNA: TGTGCCAGCCGAGGGACAGGGAAGAACTTGGAGACCCAGTACTTC
J gene: TRBJ2-7; D gene: NA; clone size: many; V gene: TRBV20-1; CDR3 protein: CSASPGASNEQYF; CDR3 DNA: TGCAGTGCTAGTCCGGGGGCGTCAAACGAGCAGTACTTC
J gene: TRBJ2-7; D gene: NA; clone size: NA; V gene: TRBV12-3/TRBV12-4; CDR3 protein: CANSLEGYEQYF; CDR3 DNA: TGTGCCAACAGTTTGGAGGGCTACGAGCAGTACTTC
J gene: TRBJ2-7; D gene: TRBD1; clone size: many; V gene: TRBV7-9; CDR3 protein: CASSRDRTYEQYF; CDR3 DNA: TGTGCCAGCAGCCGGGACAGAACCTACGAGCAGTACTTC
J gene: TRBJ1-2; D gene: NA; clone size: many; V gene: TRBV20-1; CDR3 protein: CSARDSEKIYGYTF; CDR3 DNA: TGCAGTGCTAGAGATTCGGAGAAAATCTATGGCTACACCTTC
J gene: TRBJ1-1; D gene: NA; clone size: NA; V gene: TRBV6-1; CDR3 protein: CASNRENTEAFF; CDR3 DNA: TGTGCCAGCAACAGGGAGAACACTGAAGCTTTCTTT
J gene: TRBJ1-2; D gene: TRBD1; clone size: NA; V gene: TRBV12-3/TRBV12-4; CDR3 protein: CASSPRQGAGYGYTF; CDR3 DNA: TGTGCCAGCAGTCCCAGGCAGGGGGCAGGCTATGGCTACACCTTC
J gene: TRBJ2-2; D gene: TRBD2; clone size: many; V gene: TRBV3-1; CDR3 protein: CASSLGGGTTGELFF; CDR3 DNA: TGTGCCAGCAGCCTTGGCGGGGGGACAACCGGGGAGCTGTTTTTT
J gene: TRBJ1-3; D gene: NA; clone size: many; V gene: TRBV25-1; CDR3 protein: CASTPALPFRDTFSRNTIYF; CDR3 DNA: TGTGCCAGCACCCCCGCGCTCCCCTTCCGGGACACCTTTTCCCGAAACACCATATATTTT
J gene: TRBJ2-5; D gene: NA; clone size: NA; V gene: TRBV11-1; CDR3 protein: CASSSARDELLQETQYF; CDR3 DNA: TGTGCCAGCAGCTCCGCCCGGGACGAGCTCCTCCAAGAGACCCAGTACTTC
J gene: TRBJ1-6; D gene: TRBD1; clone size: many; V gene: TRBV5-6; CDR3 protein: CASSTGQGNSPLHF; CDR3 DNA: TGTGCCAGCAGCACGGGACAGGGGAATTCACCCCTCCACTTT
J gene: TRBJ2-7; D gene: TRBD2; clone size: NA; V gene: TRBV12-3/TRBV12-4; CDR3 protein: CASSPPLAGGPLDYEQYF; CDR3 DNA: TGTGCCAGCAGTCCTCCCCTAGCGGGAGGGCCCCTGGACTACGAGCAGTACTTC
J gene: TRBJ1-5; D gene: NA; clone size: NA; V gene: TRBV12-3/TRBV12-4; CDR3 protein: CATIYGGEGQPQHF; CDR3 DNA: TGTGCCACCATCTACGGGGGAGAAGGGCAGCCCCAGCATTTT
J gene: TRBJ2-5; D gene: NA; clone size: many; V gene: TRBV7-2; CDR3 protein: CASSYNAGKETQYF; CDR3 DNA: TGTGCCAGCAGCTATAATGCGGGCAAAGAGACCCAGTACTTC
J gene: TRBJ2-4; D gene: NA; clone size: NA; V gene: TRBV30; CDR3 protein: CAWKWIDTQYF; CDR3 DNA: TGTGCCTGGAAATGGATAGACACTCAGTACTTC
J gene: TRBJ1-1; D gene: TRBD1; clone size: many; V gene: TRBV7-2; CDR3 protein: CASSLEPGGYTEAFF; CDR3 DNA: TGTGCCAGCAGCTTAGAGCCAGGGGGATACACTGAAGCTTTCTTT
J gene: TRBJ2-5; D gene: TRBD1; clone size: NA; V gene: TRBV20-1; CDR3 protein: CSARLPGGETQYF; CDR3 DNA: TGCAGTGCGCGTCTCCCAGGGGGAGAGACCCAGTACTTC